The rows below give T cell receptor beta chains drawn from one sample of a study of CXCR3-negative and CXCR3-positive naive CD8 T cells. TCRdb reprocessed the 5' RACE reads and reports one entry per CDR3 protein, with no DNA. The sample table includes some 150,000 distinct CDR3 sequences. Input material: naive CXCR3+ CD8+ T cells from blood. The receptors here all came from a human donor in good health. Some clones in this sample may be carry-over from other donors' samples. Each CDR3 is given with its conserved first and last residue.

J gene: TRBJ2-2; V gene: TRBV29-1; CDR3 protein: CSAWGSFNTGELFF
J gene: TRBJ1-1; V gene: TRBV7-8; CDR3 protein: CASSSPSSGTGSMNTEAFF
J gene: TRBJ2-5; V gene: TRBV3-1; CDR3 protein: CASSQDAGLPGETQYF
J gene: TRBJ2-2; V gene: TRBV6-2/TRBV6-3; CDR3 protein: CASSPGLADTGELFF
J gene: TRBJ2-7; V gene: TRBV21-1; CDR3 protein: CASSKYPDYEQYF
J gene: TRBJ2-1; V gene: TRBV20-1; CDR3 protein: CSAPGLAGPSYNEQFF
J gene: TRBJ2-1; V gene: TRBV19; CDR3 protein: CASNRATSEPYNEQFF
J gene: TRBJ2-5; V gene: TRBV7-8; CDR3 protein: CASSNRDRQETQYF
J gene: TRBJ1-2; V gene: TRBV12-3/TRBV12-4; CDR3 protein: CASSPTGIYGYTF
J gene: TRBJ2-2; V gene: TRBV4-3; CDR3 protein: CASSPHRAGELFF
J gene: TRBJ1-1; V gene: TRBV29-1; CDR3 protein: CSVETLGATEAFF
J gene: TRBJ2-2; V gene: TRBV11-2; CDR3 protein: CASSLGGAGSTGELFF
J gene: TRBJ2-1; V gene: TRBV10-3; CDR3 protein: CAISDPLGISYNEQFF
J gene: TRBJ2-1; V gene: TRBV4-3; CDR3 protein: CASSQSGGTYNEQFF
J gene: TRBJ2-2; V gene: TRBV6-4; CDR3 protein: CASRYRTENTGELFF
J gene: TRBJ2-2; V gene: TRBV7-9; CDR3 protein: CASSLTTNTGELFF
J gene: TRBJ2-1; V gene: TRBV9; CDR3 protein: CASGQGPDNEQFF
J gene: TRBJ2-1; V gene: TRBV20-1; CDR3 protein: CSARGFLAGYNEQFF
J gene: TRBJ1-5; V gene: TRBV7-8; CDR3 protein: CASSLEDSSNQPQHF
J gene: TRBJ2-7; V gene: TRBV7-6; CDR3 protein: CASSYDRTYEQYF
J gene: TRBJ2-7; V gene: TRBV28; CDR3 protein: CSSSRTAPEEQYF
J gene: TRBJ1-3; V gene: TRBV12-3/TRBV12-4; CDR3 protein: CDSGLSGNTIYF
J gene: TRBJ2-5; V gene: TRBV28; CDR3 protein: CASSAREQGQETQYF
J gene: TRBJ2-7; V gene: TRBV27; CDR3 protein: CASSLSGDYEQYF
J gene: TRBJ2-1; V gene: TRBV6-2/TRBV6-3; CDR3 protein: CASSQQGAGNEQFF
J gene: TRBJ1-2; V gene: TRBV29-1; CDR3 protein: CSVSSGTGHGYTF
J gene: TRBJ1-2; V gene: TRBV20-1; CDR3 protein: CSARAPDSYGYTF
J gene: TRBJ2-1; V gene: TRBV19; CDR3 protein: CASSITGNNEQFF
J gene: TRBJ1-4; V gene: TRBV9; CDR3 protein: CASSAGTSNEKLFF
J gene: TRBJ2-5; V gene: TRBV7-9; CDR3 protein: CASNYGTGAQETQYF
J gene: TRBJ2-7; V gene: TRBV27; CDR3 protein: CASSLGEGYEQYF
J gene: TRBJ2-7; V gene: TRBV29-1; CDR3 protein: CSVEGLHYEQYF
J gene: TRBJ2-7; V gene: TRBV19; CDR3 protein: CASRQQGDYHYEQYF
J gene: TRBJ2-1; V gene: TRBV20-1; CDR3 protein: CSARDVERERNEQFF
J gene: TRBJ2-7; V gene: TRBV11-2; CDR3 protein: CASSFSGEYEQYF
J gene: TRBJ1-6; V gene: TRBV7-6; CDR3 protein: CASSLVVRPGQGESAGNSPLHF
J gene: TRBJ2-5; V gene: TRBV2; CDR3 protein: CASSEALLGPGETQYF
J gene: TRBJ2-2; V gene: TRBV7-3; CDR3 protein: CASSLVPTSGDTGELFF
J gene: TRBJ2-7; V gene: TRBV20-1; CDR3 protein: CSAGLLLAGSPYEQYF
J gene: TRBJ1-4; V gene: TRBV7-2; CDR3 protein: CASSSSPGDRDNEKLFF
J gene: TRBJ2-3; V gene: TRBV4-3; CDR3 protein: CASSQDPWGGTDTQYF
J gene: TRBJ2-7; V gene: TRBV2; CDR3 protein: CASSGVAGRTYEQYF
J gene: TRBJ1-5; V gene: TRBV6-6; CDR3 protein: CASSFYGGNRYSNQPQHF
J gene: TRBJ1-6; V gene: TRBV7-3; CDR3 protein: CASSFGGDSPLHF
J gene: TRBJ1-1; V gene: TRBV12-3/TRBV12-4; CDR3 protein: CASRRTGAEAFF
J gene: TRBJ2-7; V gene: TRBV12-3/TRBV12-4; CDR3 protein: CASSPPEGGEQYF
J gene: TRBJ1-1; V gene: TRBV5-1; CDR3 protein: CASSTTGTGGTEAFF
J gene: TRBJ2-1; V gene: TRBV5-4; CDR3 protein: CASSLMTSRNEQFF
J gene: TRBJ2-7; V gene: TRBV29-1; CDR3 protein: CSVVSRDSVDYEQYF
J gene: TRBJ1-1; V gene: TRBV5-1; CDR3 protein: CASRAFHVGNTEAFF
J gene: TRBJ2-2; V gene: TRBV20-1; CDR3 protein: CSARDRDRENTGELFF
J gene: TRBJ1-2; V gene: TRBV9; CDR3 protein: CASSVDLGVSNYGYTF
J gene: TRBJ2-1; V gene: TRBV5-1; CDR3 protein: CASSLGGAAHNEQFF
J gene: TRBJ1-3; V gene: TRBV9; CDR3 protein: CASSGHTGGNTIYF
J gene: TRBJ2-3; V gene: TRBV12-3/TRBV12-4; CDR3 protein: CASNFGDFSTDTQYF
J gene: TRBJ2-7; V gene: TRBV7-6; CDR3 protein: CASSLDRVLYEQYF
J gene: TRBJ1-1; V gene: TRBV13; CDR3 protein: CASSLAMGEGAFF